This passage covers 16 T cell receptor beta chains from one sample sequenced in a study of T-cell reconstitution after alpha-beta-depleted transplantation in children. The TCRbeta library was prepared with unique molecular identifiers. TCRdb analysed the PCR reads with MiXCR anew, one entry per CDR3 protein. The data contain under 20,000 distinct CDR3 sequences, roughly 8.2% of them seen just once; the ten biggest clones take up roughly a third. The specimen comprised PBMCs, mostly from graft donor cells, sampled 60 days after TCRalphabeta/CD19-depleted stem cell transplant. These receptors all stem from a boy younger than two who had a stem cell transplant for Wiskott-Aldrich syndrome, so the T cells may come from the graft donor.

The sample holds many counts of this clonotype. The chain recombines TRBV10-3 with TRBJ1-1; D uncertain. Germline-derived CDR1 and CDR2 are ENHRY and SYGVKD. The CDR3 has 13 residues. Trimming took 4 bases from V and 3 from J, leaving 9 bases between them. CDR3 coding DNA: TGTGCCATCAGTGCCGGGGTTGACACTGAAGCTTTCTTT. Amino acids: CAISAGVDTEAFF.

This clonotype was observed many times. The chain links TRBV6-1 to TRBJ2-1; 7 bases fit TRBD2. In germline, CDR1 is MNHNS, CDR2 SASEGT. This CDR3 region has 15 residues. With V trimmed by 6 bases and J by 8 bases, 13 bases remained unmatched. The CDR3 sequence is CASRLASTGRDEQFF. DNA of the CDR3: TGTGCCAGCAGGCTAGCATCCACGGGGAGGGATGAGCAGTTCTTC.

This clonotype was counted ten times or more. The genes are TRBV6-5 and TRBJ2-7; 13 bases line up with TRBD2. The germline CDR1 and CDR2 sequences are MNHEY and SVGAGI. CDR3 length: 18 amino acids. The ends lost 2 bases at V and 3 bases at J; junction bases unmatched: 10. The DNA of the CDR3 is TGTGCCAGCAGTTACCCCACTAGCGGGAGGGCCAGGAACTACGAGCAGTACTTC. Translating gives CASSYPTSGRARNYEQYF.

The genes are TRBV11-2 and TRBJ2-1, with D unclear. Trimming cost V 5 bases and J 8 bases, with 16 bases left between them. This CDR3 has 14 residues. Germline V gene sequence: CDR1 SGHAT, CDR2 FQNNGV. CDR3 in amino acids: CASSARRLVHEQFF. The CDR3 bases are TGTGCCAGCAGCGCTAGGCGGTTGGTGCATGAGCAGTTCTTC.

This clonotype was detected many times. The CDR3 sequence is CATSARTGNYNEQFF. CDR3 bases: TGTGCCACCAGTGCACGGACAGGGAACTACAATGAGCAGTTCTTC. This chain joins TRBV24-1 and TRBJ2-1, with 8 positions matching TRBD1. Germline V gives CDR1 KGHDR, CDR2 SFDVKD. Trimming removed 5 bases from V and 3 bases from J; junction bases left unmatched: 5. The CDR3 is made up of 15 amino acids.

The rearrangement uses TRBV30 and TRBJ2-5; 9 nucleotides line up with TRBD2. CDR1 is GTSNPN and CDR2 is SVGIG in the germline V gene (reference sequence). This CDR3 has 15 amino acids. Trimming at V came to 0 bases and at J to 6 bases, leaving 8 bases not matched to a gene. CDR3 residues: CAWSVFLAGEKTQYF. CDR3 coding DNA: TGTGCCTGGAGTGTTTTTTTAGCGGGGGAAAAGACCCAGTACTTC.

The chain employs TRBV12-3 or TRBV12-4 and TRBJ2-1; 15 nucleotides agree with TRBD2. V lost 6 bases to trimming and J lost 7 bases; unmatched junction nucleotides: 7. This CDR3 has 16 residues. The CDR3: CASSRRTSGRVNEQFF. The CDR3 coding sequence is TGTGCCAGCAGCCGGAGGACTAGCGGGAGGGTGAATGAGCAGTTCTTC.

The chain recombines TRBV2 with TRBJ2-5; D gene uncertain. The CDR3 is 10 amino acids. The germline V and J ends were trimmed by 6 bases and 5 bases, with 4 bases remaining between them. Germline CDR1 reads SNHLY; CDR2 reads FYNNEI. Here the CDR3 reads CASRRETQYF. DNA for the CDR3: TGTGCCAGCAGGAGGGAGACCCAGTACTTC.

The table lists this clonotype with many counts. This sequence joins TRBV20-1 and TRBJ2-7, with TRBD2 identical over 9 bases. Losses at the gene ends were 3 bases for V and 4 bases for J; bases not matched to a gene: 4. This CDR3 spans 13 amino acids. Germline lookup yields CDR1 DFQATT and CDR2 SNEGSKA (reference sequence). The CDR3 spells CSASVLAGYEQYF. In DNA form, the CDR3 reads TGCAGTGCTAGTGTGCTAGCGGGGTACGAGCAGTACTTC.

Only a few counts were recorded for this clonotype. The V gene is TRBV5-6, the J gene TRBJ2-5; D uncertain. Trimming pared 3 bases from V and 7 bases from J, leaving 13 bases between. CDR1 SGHDT and CDR2 YYEEEE come from the germline V gene. The CDR3 has 13 amino acids. CDR3 sequence: CASSSGHFGTQYF. The CDR3 bases are TGTGCCAGCAGCTCCGGGCACTTCGGGACCCAGTACTTC. The full variable domain, rest sourced from reference TRBV5-6 and TRBJ2-5, is DAGVTQSPTHLIKTRGQQVTLRCSPKSGHDTVSWYQQALGQGPQFIFQYYEEEERQRGNFPDRFSGHQFPNYSSELNVNALLLGDSALYLCASSSGHFGTQYFGPGTRLLVL.

This clonotype has at least ten counts. V usage is TRBV24-1 and J usage is TRBJ2-5; no reliable D call. Deletions cut 9 bases from V and 3 bases from J, with 13 bases between. In germline, CDR1 is KGHDR, CDR2 SFDVKD. The CDR3 contains 13 residues. CDR3 nucleotides: TGTGCCACCTCTCAGACCCAAAAAGAGACCCAGTACTTC. As protein: CATSQTQKETQYF.

Many counts were recorded for this clonotype. This chain uses TRBV7-9 with TRBJ2-1, with unresolved D. Trimming pared 5 bases from V and 1 base from J, leaving 12 bases between. The length of the CDR3 is 15 residues. Germline V gene lookup returns CDR1 SEHNR and CDR2 FQNEAQ (reference sequence). CDR3 in amino acids: CASSTRPGSYNEQFF. CDR3 DNA: TGTGCCAGCAGCACTCGTCCGGGTTCCTACAATGAGCAGTTCTTC.

This clonotype has at least ten counts. The V and J genes are TRBV4-3 and TRBJ1-6; TRBD1 is a possible D gene (5 bases). Trimming removed 4 bases at V and 7 bases at J, with 20 bases between. This CDR3 is built from 17 residues. Germline V gene data show CDR1 as LGHNA and CDR2 as YSLEER. In DNA form, the CDR3 reads TGCGCCAGCAGCCCACGTAGTCGGCAGGGAGAGAATTCACCCCTCCACTTT. Protein sequence: CASSPRSRQGENSPLHF.

The J gene is TRBJ2-7, the V gene TRBV3-1; D ambiguous. Trimming took off 1 base at V and 6 bases at J, with 13 bases between the two ends. The CDR3 sequence is 14 residues long. Germline V lookup: CDR1 LGHDT, CDR2 YNNKEL (reference sequence). The CDR3 region is CASSQGASSGEQYF. CDR3 in DNA: TGTGCCAGCAGCCAAGGGGCCTCATCAGGCGAGCAGTACTTC.

This sequence joins TRBV20-1 and TRBJ1-5; D gene ambiguous. The CDR3 has 12 amino acids. V was clipped by 2 bases and J by 6 bases, with 8 bases between them. CDR1 and CDR2 from the germline V gene are DFQATT and SNEGSKA (reference sequence). The CDR3 reads CSARINSQPQHF. In DNA form, the CDR3 reads TGCAGTGCTAGAATTAATTCTCAGCCCCAGCATTTT.

V gene TRBV11-2 combines with J gene TRBJ2-2, with D unresolved. The CDR3 is 14 amino acids. Germline CDR1 and CDR2: SGHAT and FQNNGV. V lost 1 base to trimming and J lost 2 bases, with 5 bases between them. The CDR3 DNA follows: TGTGCCAGCAGCTTAGGACTTAACACCGGGGAGCTGTTTTTT. Protein: CASSLGLNTGELFF.